The rows below give T cell receptor beta chains drawn from one sample of a study of identical twins. TCRdb analysed the 5' RACE reads with MiXCR anew, one entry per CDR3 protein. The sample has some 300,000 distinct CDR3 sequences; 9% to 15% are singletons. The same sample was also used in a study of yellow fever vaccine responses in identical twins.

Sequencing was done on a sample of CD8+ T cells sorted from blood. All receptors come from a woman in her late teens or twenties in good health. The conserved cysteine and the conserved F or W are not part of the CDR3 here. Fields, in order: V gene, CDR3 protein.

TRBV5-1,ASSFDGRDSYEQY
TRBV4-1,ASSQVRSAASYNEQF
TRBV7-9,ASSFRLAGARTDTQY
TRBV25-1,ASSVSSREQF
TRBV6-4,ASSGTSGANVLT
TRBV27,ASRPTGPNTEAF
TRBV28,ASRTDTGELF
TRBV29-1,SVLQGTGELF
TRBV28,ASNPRDYSLEQY
TRBV7-6,ASSQYYPSGQTYSGGAETQY
TRBV2,ASMGSYNEQF
TRBV6-5,ASSYTRSNDEQF
TRBV20-1,SARDQGWGPTQY
TRBV12-5,ASGLLPQEETQY
TRBV20-1,SARKTGPSDTEAF
TRBV5-6,ASSLGRGDEAF
TRBV5-1,ASSLEVGQDQETRY